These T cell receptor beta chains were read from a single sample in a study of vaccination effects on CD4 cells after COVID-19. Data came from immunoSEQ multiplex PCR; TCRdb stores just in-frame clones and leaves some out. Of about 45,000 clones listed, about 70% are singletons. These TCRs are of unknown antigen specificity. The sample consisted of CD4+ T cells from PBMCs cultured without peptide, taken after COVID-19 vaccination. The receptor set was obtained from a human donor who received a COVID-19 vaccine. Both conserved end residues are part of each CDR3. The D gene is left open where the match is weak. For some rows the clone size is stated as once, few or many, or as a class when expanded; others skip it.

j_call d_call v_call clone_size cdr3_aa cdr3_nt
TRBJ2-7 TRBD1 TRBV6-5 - CASQRDRGSYEQYF TGTGCCAGCCAACGGGACAGGGGCTCCTACGAGCAGTACTTC
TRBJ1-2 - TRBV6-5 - CASSYRPETGFYGYTF TGTGCCAGCAGTTACCGTCCCGAAACAGGGTTCTATGGCTACACCTTC
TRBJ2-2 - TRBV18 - CASSINSDPRGGGELFF TGTGCCAGCTCCATAAACTCAGACCCACGGGGAGGCGGGGAGCTGTTTTTT
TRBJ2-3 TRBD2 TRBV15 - CATSRDSRGGDTQYF TGTGCCACCAGCAGAGATTCGCGGGGGGGGGATACGCAGTATTTT
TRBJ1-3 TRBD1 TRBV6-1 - CASSEGVGQGSGNTIYF TGTGCCAGCAGTGAGGGCGTGGGACAGGGATCAGGAAACACCATATATTTT
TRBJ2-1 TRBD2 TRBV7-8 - CASSLVGGGAYNEQFF TGTGCCAGCAGCTTAGTTGGCGGGGGGGCCTACAATGAGCAGTTCTTC
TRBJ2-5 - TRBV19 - CASNGESGTQYF TGTGCCAGTAACGGGGAATCGGGGACCCAGTACTTC
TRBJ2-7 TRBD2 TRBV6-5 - CASSYSRTSELYEQYF TGTGCCAGCAGTTACTCCCGGACTAGCGAGCTCTACGAGCAGTACTTC
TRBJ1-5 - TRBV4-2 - CASSQDGRNNQPQHF TGTGCCAGCAGCCAAGATGGCCGGAACAATCAGCCCCAGCATTTT
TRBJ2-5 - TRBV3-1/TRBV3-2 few CASSLKTRSETQYF TGTGCCAGCAGCCTGAAAACGCGGTCAGAGACCCAGTACTTC
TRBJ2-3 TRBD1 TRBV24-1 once CATSVMGQAGDTQYF TGTGCCACCAGTGTAATGGGACAGGCTGGAGATACGCAGTATTTT
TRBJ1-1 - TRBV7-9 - CASSLGGRGIMNTEAFF TGTGCCAGCAGCTTAGGGGGCAGGGGTATAATGAACACTGAAGCTTTCTTT
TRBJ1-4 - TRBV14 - CASSQGSNEKLFF TGTGCCAGCAGCCAGGGGTCTAATGAAAAACTGTTTTTT
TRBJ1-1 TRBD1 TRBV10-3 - CAISEPLGQGKNTEAFF TGTGCCATCAGTGAGCCCCTAGGACAGGGAAAGAACACTGAAGCTTTCTTT
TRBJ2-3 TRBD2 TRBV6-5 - CASRRLAESTDTQYF TGTGCCAGCAGGCGACTAGCGGAAAGCACAGATACGCAGTATTTT